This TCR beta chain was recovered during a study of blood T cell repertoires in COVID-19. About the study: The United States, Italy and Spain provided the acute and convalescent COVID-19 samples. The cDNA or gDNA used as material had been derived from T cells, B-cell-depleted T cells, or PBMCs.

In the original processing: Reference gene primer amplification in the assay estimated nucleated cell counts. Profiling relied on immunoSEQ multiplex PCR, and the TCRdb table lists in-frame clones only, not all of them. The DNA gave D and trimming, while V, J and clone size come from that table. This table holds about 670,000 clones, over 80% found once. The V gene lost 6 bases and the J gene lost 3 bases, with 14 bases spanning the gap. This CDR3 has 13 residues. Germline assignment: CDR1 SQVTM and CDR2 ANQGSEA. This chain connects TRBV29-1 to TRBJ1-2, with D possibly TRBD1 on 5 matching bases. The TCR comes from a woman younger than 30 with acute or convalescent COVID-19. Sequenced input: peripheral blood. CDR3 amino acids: CSVGPPGDYGYTF. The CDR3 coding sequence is TGCAGCGTGGGGCCACCGGGGGACTATGGCTACACCTTC.